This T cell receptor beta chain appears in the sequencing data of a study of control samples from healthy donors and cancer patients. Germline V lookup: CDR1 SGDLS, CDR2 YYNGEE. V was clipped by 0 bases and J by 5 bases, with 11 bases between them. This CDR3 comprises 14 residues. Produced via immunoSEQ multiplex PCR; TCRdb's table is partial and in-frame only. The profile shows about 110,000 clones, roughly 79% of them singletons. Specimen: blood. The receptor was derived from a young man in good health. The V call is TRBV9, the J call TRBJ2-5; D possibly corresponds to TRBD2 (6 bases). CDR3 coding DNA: TGTGCCAGCAGCGTAGTAGGAGCGGGCGAGACCCAGTACTTC. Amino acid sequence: CASSVVGAGETQYF.